The 8 T cell receptor beta chains reported below all come from one sample, sequenced in a study of OX40 agonist ivuxolimab in advanced cancers. Data came from immunoSEQ multiplex PCR; TCRdb stores just in-frame clones and leaves some out. The sample lists 90,000 to 120,000 clones; approximately 90% were seen once. The sequencing here drew on CD4+ or CD8+ T cells sorted from blood, taken in a trial of the OX40 agonist ivuxolimab. These receptors came from an adult with an advanced solid tumor such as melanoma, head and neck, liver or kidney cancer.

The V and J genes are TRBV19 and TRBJ2-1; the D gene is possibly TRBD2 (6 bases). V lost 0 bases to trimming and J lost 2 bases, with 8 bases between them. CDR1 and CDR2 from the germline V gene are LNHDA and SQIVND (reference sequence). The CDR3 runs 15 residues. This CDR3 reads CASSIEGEAYNEQFF. The CDR3 region has the DNA TGTGCCAGTAGTATAGAAGGGGAGGCCTACAATGAGCAGTTCTTC. The full variable domain, completed using reference TRBV19 and TRBJ2-1, is DGGITQSPKYLFRKEGQNVTLSCEQNLNHDAMYWYRQDPGQGLRLIYYSQIVNDFQKGDIAEGYSVSREKKESFPLTVTSAQKNPTAFYLCASSIEGEAYNEQFFGPGTRLTVL.

This clone was seen only a few times. The V gene is TRBV25-1, the J gene TRBJ2-1; the D is unclear. The V gene's germline CDR1 is MGHDK and CDR2 SYGVNS. CDR3 length: 12 amino acids. The V and J ends lost 7 bases and 8 bases respectively, with 12 bases between them. The CDR3 DNA is TGTGCCAGCACCCTCCGAGGCGATGAGCAGTTCTTC. As protein: CASTLRGDEQFF.

This clone appeared once. The CDR3 is CASRSGATNEKLFF. CDR3 nucleotide sequence: TGTGCCTCCAGGTCCGGTGCAACTAATGAAAAACTGTTTTTT. The gene calls are TRBV28 and TRBJ1-4, with unresolved D. Germline loops: CDR1 MDHEN, CDR2 SYDVKM. V was trimmed by 11 bases and J by 0 bases, leaving 13 bases between them. CDR3 length equals 14 residues.

This sequence joins TRBV7-2 and TRBJ1-2; D is perhaps TRBD1 (5 bases). The CDR3 sequence is 12 residues long. Trimming stripped 11 bases from V and 8 bases from J, with 18 bases between. Germline-derived CDR1 and CDR2 are SGHTA and FQGNSA. The CDR3 DNA reads as TGTGCCCTAAGTGGGGGTTCTGGGGGCTACACCTTC. The encoded protein is CALSGGSGGYTF.

The rearrangement uses TRBV11-3 and TRBJ2-3; 7 nucleotides agree with TRBD1. This CDR3 region has 14 residues. With 3 bases clipped from V and 1 base from J, the junction kept 1 base outside the gene matches. Germline V gene lookup returns CDR1 SGHNT and CDR2 YENEEA. CDR3 nucleotides: TGTGCCAGCAGCTTTGACAGGGGCACAGATACGCAGTATTTT. Amino acids: CASSFDRGTDTQYF.

The rearrangement joins TRBV7-9 to TRBJ2-1; the match to TRBD2 covers 7 bases. The CDR3 is 16 amino acids. The J segment lost 0 bases and the V segment lost 5 bases, leaving 7 bases of the junction unmatched. Germline V CDR1 and CDR2: SEHNR, FQNEAQ (reference sequence). In DNA form, the CDR3 reads TGTGCCAGCAGCCAAGAGACTAGCAACTCCTACAATGAGCAGTTCTTC. This codes for CASSQETSNSYNEQFF.

The V call is TRBV19, the J call TRBJ2-4; D remains unclear. The CDR3 sequence is 16 residues long. Germline values: CDR1 LNHDA, CDR2 SQIVND (reference sequence). V lost 3 bases, J lost 1 base, and 13 bases lay in between. CDR3 sequence (DNA): TGTGCCAGTAGTATTATATTCGGGTGGGCCAAAAACATTCAGTACTTC. It yields the protein CASSIIFGWAKNIQYF.

The count of this clone is one. The V call is TRBV4-1, the J call TRBJ2-7; 15 bases are shared with TRBD2. Germline CDR1 reads MGHRA; CDR2 reads YSYEKL. V lost 4 bases, J lost 0 bases, and 19 bases stayed unmatched. CDR3 length: 22 amino acids. DNA of the CDR3: TGCGCCAGCAGCCCCGGGACTAGCGGGAGGCTCAATAATGGAAGAAGCTCCTACGAGCAGTACTTC. Translation gives CASSPGTSGRLNNGRSSYEQYF.